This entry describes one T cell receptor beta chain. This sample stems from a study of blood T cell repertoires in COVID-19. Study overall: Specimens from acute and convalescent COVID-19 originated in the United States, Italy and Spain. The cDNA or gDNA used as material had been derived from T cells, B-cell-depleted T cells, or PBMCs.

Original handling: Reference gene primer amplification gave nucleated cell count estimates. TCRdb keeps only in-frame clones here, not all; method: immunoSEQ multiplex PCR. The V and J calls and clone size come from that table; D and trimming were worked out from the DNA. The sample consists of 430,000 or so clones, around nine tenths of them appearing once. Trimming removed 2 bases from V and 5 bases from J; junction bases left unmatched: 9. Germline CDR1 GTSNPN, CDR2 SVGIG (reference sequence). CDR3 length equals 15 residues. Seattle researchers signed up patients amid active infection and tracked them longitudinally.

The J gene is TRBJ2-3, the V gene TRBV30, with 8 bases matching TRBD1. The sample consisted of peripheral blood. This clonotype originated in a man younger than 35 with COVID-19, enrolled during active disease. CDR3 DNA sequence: TGTGCCTGGAGTACCGGGCCAGGGGGCGTAGATACGCAGTATTTT. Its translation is CAWSTGPGGVDTQYF. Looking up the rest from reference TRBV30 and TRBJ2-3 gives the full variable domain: SQTIHQWPATLVQPVGSPLSLECTVEGTSNPNLYWYRQAAGRGLQLLFYSVGIGQISSEVPQNLSASRPQDRQFILSSKKLLLSDSGFYLCAWSTGPGGVDTQYFGPGTRLTVL.